This T cell receptor (beta chain) comes out of a study of control samples from healthy donors and cancer patients. This CDR3 is 15 amino acids long. J lost 3 bases, V lost 5 bases, and 4 bases had no gene match. Germline V gives CDR1 LGHNA, CDR2 YSLEER. The table came from immunoSEQ multiplex PCR; TCRdb's copy has only in-frame clones and leaves some out. The profile covers about 55,000 clones, with approximately 85% appearing a single time and less than 4% taken by the ten largest. This rearrangement joins TRBV4-3 to TRBJ2-2; 9 bases align to TRBD1. This receptor was taken from a man aged 50 or older in good health. Sequencing input: blood. The CDR3 is CASSARDRDTGELFF. The CDR3 nucleotides read TGCGCCAGCAGCGCCCGGGACAGGGACACCGGGGAGCTGTTTTTT.